The sequence of this T cell receptor (beta chain) was determined in a study of T-cell reconstitution after alpha-beta-depleted transplantation in children. Findings of the study overall: Certain patients had high TCRbeta diversity at day 60, and it came from recipient T cells and thymic progenitors that survived. About two months after transplant, alpha-beta T cells reportedly came from several hundred expanded graft clones.

Using unique molecular identifiers, the investigators prepared the TCRbeta library. TCRdb processed the PCR reads anew with MiXCR; each CDR3 protein has one entry. This table holds roughly 670,000 distinct CDR3 sequences, around 12% found once. A remark on this clonotype: The antigen is undetermined.

There are 14 residues in the CDR3. J was trimmed by 7 bases and V by 6 bases; bases with no gene match: 8. The sequence was obtained from a girl under 10 years old with congenital amegakaryocytic thrombocytopenia, due to receive a stem cell transplant. This material consisted of PBMCs, taken before TCRalphabeta/CD19-depleted stem cell transplant. The V gene is TRBV12-3 or TRBV12-4, the J gene TRBJ2-1; 8 bases align to TRBD1. This CDR3 reads CASRPRTGINEQFF. CDR3 bases: TGTGCCAGCAGACCCCGGACAGGGATAAATGAGCAGTTCTTC.